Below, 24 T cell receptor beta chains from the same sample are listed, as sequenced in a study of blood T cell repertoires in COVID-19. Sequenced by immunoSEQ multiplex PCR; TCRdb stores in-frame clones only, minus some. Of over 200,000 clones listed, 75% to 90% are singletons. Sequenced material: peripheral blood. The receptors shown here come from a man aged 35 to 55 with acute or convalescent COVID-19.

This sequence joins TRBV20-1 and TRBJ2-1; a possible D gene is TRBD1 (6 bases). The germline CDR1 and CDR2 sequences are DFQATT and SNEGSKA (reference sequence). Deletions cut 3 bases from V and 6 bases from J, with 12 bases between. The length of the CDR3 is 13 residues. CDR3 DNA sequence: TGCAGTGCTAGTTCCCCCAGGGGCAATGAGCAGTTCTTC. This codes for CSASSPRGNEQFF.

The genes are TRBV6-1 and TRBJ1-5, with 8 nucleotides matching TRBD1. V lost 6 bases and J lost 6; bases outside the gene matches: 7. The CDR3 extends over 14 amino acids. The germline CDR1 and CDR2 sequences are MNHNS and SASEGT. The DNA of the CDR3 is TGTGCCAGCAGCCACGGACAGGGTAGTCAGCCCCAGCATTTT. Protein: CASSHGQGSQPQHF.

CDR3 loop: CASSQGGTSGTGELFF. DNA of the CDR3: TGTGCCAGCAGCCAAGGCGGGACTAGCGGGACCGGGGAGCTGTTTTTT. The chain recombines TRBV3-1 (or the pseudogene TRBV3-2) with TRBJ2-2; TRBD2 agrees at 12 bases. Trimming at V came to 1 base and at J to 5 bases, leaving 2 bases not matched to a gene. From germline, CDR1 is LGHDT and CDR2 YNNKEL (reference sequence). This CDR3 has 16 amino acids.

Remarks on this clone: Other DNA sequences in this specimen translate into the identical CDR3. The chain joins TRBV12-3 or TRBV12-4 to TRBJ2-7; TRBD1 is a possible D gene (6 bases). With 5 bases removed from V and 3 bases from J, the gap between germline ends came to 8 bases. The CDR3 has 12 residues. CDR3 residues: CASSVQGYEQYF. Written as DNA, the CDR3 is TGTGCCAGCAGTGTACAGGGCTACGAGCAGTACTTC.

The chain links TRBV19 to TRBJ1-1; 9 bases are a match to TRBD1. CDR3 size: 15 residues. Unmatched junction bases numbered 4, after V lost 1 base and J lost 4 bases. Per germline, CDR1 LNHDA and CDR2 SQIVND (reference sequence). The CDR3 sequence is CASSIVEDRGTEAFF. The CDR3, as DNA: TGTGCCAGTAGTATAGTGGAGGACAGGGGCACTGAAGCTTTCTTT.

The CDR3 DNA sequence: TGTGCCAGCAGTTACGCTCCGGGGGGAGGTTCTGAAGCTTTCTTT. Translation gives CASSYAPGGGSEAFF. This rearrangement joins TRBV6-6 to TRBJ1-1, with a possible D match to TRBD1 (5 bases). V lost 2 bases to trimming and J lost 6 bases, with 16 bases between them. Germline values: CDR1 MNHNY, CDR2 SVGAGI (reference sequence). The CDR3 spans 15 residues.

This chain's CDR3 is CASSIETGFYGYTF. The CDR3 region has the DNA TGTGCCAGTAGTATAGAAACAGGGTTCTATGGCTACACCTTC. The J gene is TRBJ1-2, the V gene TRBV19, with a tentative D call TRBD1 (6 bases). CDR3 size: 14 residues. The germline V gene encodes CDR1 LNHDA and CDR2 SQIVND (reference sequence). The V end was cut by 0 bases, the J end by 4 bases, with 9 bases between.

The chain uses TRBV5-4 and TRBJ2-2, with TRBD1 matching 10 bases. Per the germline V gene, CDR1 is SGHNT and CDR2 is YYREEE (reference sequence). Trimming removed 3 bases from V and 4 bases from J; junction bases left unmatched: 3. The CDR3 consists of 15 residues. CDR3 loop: CASSSWTGGTGELFF. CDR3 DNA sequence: TGTGCCAGCAGCTCCTGGACAGGGGGCACCGGGGAGCTGTTTTTT. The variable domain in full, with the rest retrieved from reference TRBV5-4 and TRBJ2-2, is ETGVTQSPTHLIKTRGQQVTLRCSSQSGHNTVSWYQQALGQGPQFIFQYYREEENGRGNFPPRFSGLQFPNYSSELNVNALELDDSALYLCASSSWTGGTGELFFGEGSRLTVL.

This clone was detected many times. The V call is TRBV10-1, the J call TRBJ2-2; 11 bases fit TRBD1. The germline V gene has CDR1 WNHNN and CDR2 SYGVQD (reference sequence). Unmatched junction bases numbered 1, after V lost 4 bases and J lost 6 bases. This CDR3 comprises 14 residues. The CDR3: CASSAGQGAGELFF. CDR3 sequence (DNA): TGCGCCAGCAGTGCGGGACAGGGGGCCGGGGAGCTGTTTTTT.

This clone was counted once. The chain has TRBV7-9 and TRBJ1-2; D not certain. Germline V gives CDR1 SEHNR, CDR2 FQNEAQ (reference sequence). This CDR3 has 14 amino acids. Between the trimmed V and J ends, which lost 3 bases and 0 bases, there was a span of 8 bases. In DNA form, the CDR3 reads TGTGCCAGCAGCTTTGGTAGAGCTAACTATGGCTACACCTTC. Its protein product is CASSFGRANYGYTF. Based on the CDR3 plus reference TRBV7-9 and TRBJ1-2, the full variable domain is DTGVSQNPRHKITKRGQNVTFRCDPISEHNRLYWYRQTLGQGPEFLTYFQNEAQLEKSRLLSDRFSAERPKGSFSTLEIQRTEQGDSAMYLCASSFGRANYGYTFGSGTRLTVV.

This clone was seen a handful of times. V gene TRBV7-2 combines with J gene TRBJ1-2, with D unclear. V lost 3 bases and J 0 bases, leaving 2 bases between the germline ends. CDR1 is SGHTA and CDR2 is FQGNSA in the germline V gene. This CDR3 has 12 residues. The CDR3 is CASSFSNYGYTF. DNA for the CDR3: TGTGCCAGCAGCTTCTCTAACTATGGCTACACCTTC.

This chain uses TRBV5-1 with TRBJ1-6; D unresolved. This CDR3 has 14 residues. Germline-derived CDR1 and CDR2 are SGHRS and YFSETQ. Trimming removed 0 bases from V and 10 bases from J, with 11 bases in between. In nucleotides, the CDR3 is TGCGCCAGCAGCTTGGATTCTGGGCAATCACCCCTCCACTTT. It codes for CASSLDSGQSPLHF.

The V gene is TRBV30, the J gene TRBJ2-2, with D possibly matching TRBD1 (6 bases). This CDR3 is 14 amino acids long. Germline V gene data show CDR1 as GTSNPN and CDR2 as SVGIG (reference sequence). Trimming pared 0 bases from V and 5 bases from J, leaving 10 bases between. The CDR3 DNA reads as TGTGCCTGGAGTGTAGGGGGAGCTACCGGGGAGCTGTTTTTT. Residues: CAWSVGGATGELFF.

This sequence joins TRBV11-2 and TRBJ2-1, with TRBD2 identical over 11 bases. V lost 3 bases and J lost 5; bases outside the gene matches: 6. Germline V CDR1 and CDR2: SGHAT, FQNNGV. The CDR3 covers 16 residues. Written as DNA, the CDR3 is TGTGCCAGCAGCTTGGGACTAGCGGCCTCAAACAATGAGCAGTTCTTC. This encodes CASSLGLAASNNEQFF.

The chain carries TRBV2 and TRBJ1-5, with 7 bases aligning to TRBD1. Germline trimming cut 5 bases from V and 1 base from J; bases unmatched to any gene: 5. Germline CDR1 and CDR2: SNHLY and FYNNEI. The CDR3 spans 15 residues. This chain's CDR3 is CASSIGTVSNQPQHF. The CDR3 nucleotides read TGTGCCAGCAGTATCGGGACAGTAAGCAATCAGCCCCAGCATTTT.

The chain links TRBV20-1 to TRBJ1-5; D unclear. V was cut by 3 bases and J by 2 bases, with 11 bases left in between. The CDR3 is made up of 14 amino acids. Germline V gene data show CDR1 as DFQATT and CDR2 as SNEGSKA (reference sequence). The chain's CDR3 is CSASLREGNQPQHF. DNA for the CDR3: TGCAGTGCTAGTTTGAGGGAAGGCAATCAGCCCCAGCATTTT.

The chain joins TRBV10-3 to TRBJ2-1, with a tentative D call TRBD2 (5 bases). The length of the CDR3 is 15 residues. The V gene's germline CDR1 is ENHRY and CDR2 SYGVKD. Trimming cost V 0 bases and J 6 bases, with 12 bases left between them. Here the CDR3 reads CAISESLAITNEQFF. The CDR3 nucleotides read TGTGCCATCAGTGAGTCTCTAGCTATCACCAATGAGCAGTTCTTC.

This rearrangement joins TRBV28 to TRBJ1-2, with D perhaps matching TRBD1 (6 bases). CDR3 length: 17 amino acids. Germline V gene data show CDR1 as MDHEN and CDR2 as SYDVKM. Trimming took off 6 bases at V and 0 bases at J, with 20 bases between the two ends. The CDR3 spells CASSHHTGRTPNYGYTF. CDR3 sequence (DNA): TGTGCCAGCAGCCACCATACAGGGCGTACTCCTAACTATGGCTACACCTTC.

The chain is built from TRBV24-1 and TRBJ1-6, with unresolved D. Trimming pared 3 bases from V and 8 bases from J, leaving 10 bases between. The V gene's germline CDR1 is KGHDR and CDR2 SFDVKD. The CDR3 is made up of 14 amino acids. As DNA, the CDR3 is TGTGCCACCAGTGATCCTACCGTGGATTCACCCCTCCACTTT. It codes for CATSDPTVDSPLHF.

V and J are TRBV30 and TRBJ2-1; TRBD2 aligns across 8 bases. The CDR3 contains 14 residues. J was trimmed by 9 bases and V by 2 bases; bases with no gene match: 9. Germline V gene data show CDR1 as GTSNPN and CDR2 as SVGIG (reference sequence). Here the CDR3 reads CAWSSGGRMSEQFF. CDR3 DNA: TGTGCCTGGAGTTCTGGCGGGAGGATGAGTGAGCAGTTCTTC.

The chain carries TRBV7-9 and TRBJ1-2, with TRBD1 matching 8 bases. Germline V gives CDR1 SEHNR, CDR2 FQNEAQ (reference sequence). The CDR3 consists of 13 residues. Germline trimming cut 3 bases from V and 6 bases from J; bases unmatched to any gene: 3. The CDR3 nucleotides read TGTGCCAGCAGCTTGAACAGGGGGAATGGCTACACCTTC. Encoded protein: CASSLNRGNGYTF. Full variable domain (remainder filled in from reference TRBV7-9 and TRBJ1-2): DTGVSQNPRHKITKRGQNVTFRCDPISEHNRLYWYRQTLGQGPEFLTYFQNEAQLEKSRLLSDRFSAERPKGSFSTLEIQRTEQGDSAMYLCASSLNRGNGYTFGSGTRLTVV.

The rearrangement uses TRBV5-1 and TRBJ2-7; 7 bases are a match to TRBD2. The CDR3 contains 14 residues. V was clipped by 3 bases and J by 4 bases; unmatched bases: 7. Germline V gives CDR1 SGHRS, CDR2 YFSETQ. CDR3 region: CASSSKTSVYEQYF. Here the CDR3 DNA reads TGCGCCAGCAGCTCAAAAACTAGCGTGTACGAGCAGTACTTC.

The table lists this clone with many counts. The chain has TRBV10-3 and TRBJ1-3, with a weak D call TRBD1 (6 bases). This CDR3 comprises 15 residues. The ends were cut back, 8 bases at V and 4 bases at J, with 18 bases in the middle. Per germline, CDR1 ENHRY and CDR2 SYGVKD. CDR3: CAIADGGLAGNTIYF. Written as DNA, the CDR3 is TGTGCCATCGCCGACGGGGGGCTAGCCGGAAACACCATATATTTT.

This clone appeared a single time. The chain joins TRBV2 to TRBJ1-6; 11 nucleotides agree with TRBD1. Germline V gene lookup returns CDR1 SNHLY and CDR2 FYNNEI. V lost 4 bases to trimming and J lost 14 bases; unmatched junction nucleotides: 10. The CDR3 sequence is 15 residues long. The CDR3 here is CASSVDRGRGESLHF. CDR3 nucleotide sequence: TGTGCCAGCAGTGTGGACAGGGGGCGTGGTGAGTCCCTCCACTTT.